In its sample, the clone carrying this T cell receptor (beta chain) was seen many times. The data derive from a study of molecular identifiers for immune sequencing clone quantification. The germline V gene encodes CDR1 SQVTM and CDR2 ANQGSEA. J lost 5 bases, V lost 7 bases, and 16 bases had no gene match. The CDR3 sequence is 15 residues long. TCRdb re-called the PCR reads through MiXCR, storing one row per CDR3 protein. Here the sample spans under 600,000 distinct CDR3 sequences, roughly 24% being singletons. The sequenced sample was naive CD8+ T cells from blood, with Jurkat cell RNA spiked in. Subset here: FACS-sorted CD8+CD4-CCR7+CD45RA+ naive T cells. The TCR sequence derives from a human donor in good health. Some libraries in this study had Jurkat cell RNA spiked in. V usage is TRBV29-1 and J usage is TRBJ2-5; 7 bases align to TRBD2. For the CDR3, the DNA is TGCAGCGCCGCCGGGGGTGGGAGGGCCGTCGAGACCCAGTACTTC. It yields the protein CSAAGGGRAVETQYF. Full variable domain (outside the CDR3, taken from reference TRBV29-1 and TRBJ2-5): SAVISQKPSRDICQRGTSLTIQCQVDSQVTMMFWYRQQPGQSLTLIATANQGSEATYESGFVIDKFPISRPNLTFSTLTVSNMSPEDSSIYLCSAAGGGRAVETQYFGPGTRLLVL.